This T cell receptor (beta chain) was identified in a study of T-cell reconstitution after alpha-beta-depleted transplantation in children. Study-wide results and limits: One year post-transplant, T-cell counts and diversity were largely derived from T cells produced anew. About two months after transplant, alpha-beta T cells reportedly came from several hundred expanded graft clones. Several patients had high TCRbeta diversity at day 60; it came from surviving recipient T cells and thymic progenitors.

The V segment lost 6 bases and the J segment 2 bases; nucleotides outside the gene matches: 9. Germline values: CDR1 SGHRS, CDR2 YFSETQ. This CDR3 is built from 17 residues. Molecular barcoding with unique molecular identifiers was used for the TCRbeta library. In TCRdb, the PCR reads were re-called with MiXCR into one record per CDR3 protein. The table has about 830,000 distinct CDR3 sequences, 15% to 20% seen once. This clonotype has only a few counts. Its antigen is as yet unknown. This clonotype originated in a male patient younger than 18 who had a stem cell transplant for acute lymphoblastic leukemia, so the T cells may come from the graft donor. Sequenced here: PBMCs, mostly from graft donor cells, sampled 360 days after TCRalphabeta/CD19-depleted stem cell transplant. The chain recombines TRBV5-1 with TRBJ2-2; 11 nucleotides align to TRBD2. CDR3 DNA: TGCGCCAGCACCCTCCTAGCGGGAGGCCCAAACACCGGGGAGCTGTTTTTT. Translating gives CASTLLAGGPNTGELFF.